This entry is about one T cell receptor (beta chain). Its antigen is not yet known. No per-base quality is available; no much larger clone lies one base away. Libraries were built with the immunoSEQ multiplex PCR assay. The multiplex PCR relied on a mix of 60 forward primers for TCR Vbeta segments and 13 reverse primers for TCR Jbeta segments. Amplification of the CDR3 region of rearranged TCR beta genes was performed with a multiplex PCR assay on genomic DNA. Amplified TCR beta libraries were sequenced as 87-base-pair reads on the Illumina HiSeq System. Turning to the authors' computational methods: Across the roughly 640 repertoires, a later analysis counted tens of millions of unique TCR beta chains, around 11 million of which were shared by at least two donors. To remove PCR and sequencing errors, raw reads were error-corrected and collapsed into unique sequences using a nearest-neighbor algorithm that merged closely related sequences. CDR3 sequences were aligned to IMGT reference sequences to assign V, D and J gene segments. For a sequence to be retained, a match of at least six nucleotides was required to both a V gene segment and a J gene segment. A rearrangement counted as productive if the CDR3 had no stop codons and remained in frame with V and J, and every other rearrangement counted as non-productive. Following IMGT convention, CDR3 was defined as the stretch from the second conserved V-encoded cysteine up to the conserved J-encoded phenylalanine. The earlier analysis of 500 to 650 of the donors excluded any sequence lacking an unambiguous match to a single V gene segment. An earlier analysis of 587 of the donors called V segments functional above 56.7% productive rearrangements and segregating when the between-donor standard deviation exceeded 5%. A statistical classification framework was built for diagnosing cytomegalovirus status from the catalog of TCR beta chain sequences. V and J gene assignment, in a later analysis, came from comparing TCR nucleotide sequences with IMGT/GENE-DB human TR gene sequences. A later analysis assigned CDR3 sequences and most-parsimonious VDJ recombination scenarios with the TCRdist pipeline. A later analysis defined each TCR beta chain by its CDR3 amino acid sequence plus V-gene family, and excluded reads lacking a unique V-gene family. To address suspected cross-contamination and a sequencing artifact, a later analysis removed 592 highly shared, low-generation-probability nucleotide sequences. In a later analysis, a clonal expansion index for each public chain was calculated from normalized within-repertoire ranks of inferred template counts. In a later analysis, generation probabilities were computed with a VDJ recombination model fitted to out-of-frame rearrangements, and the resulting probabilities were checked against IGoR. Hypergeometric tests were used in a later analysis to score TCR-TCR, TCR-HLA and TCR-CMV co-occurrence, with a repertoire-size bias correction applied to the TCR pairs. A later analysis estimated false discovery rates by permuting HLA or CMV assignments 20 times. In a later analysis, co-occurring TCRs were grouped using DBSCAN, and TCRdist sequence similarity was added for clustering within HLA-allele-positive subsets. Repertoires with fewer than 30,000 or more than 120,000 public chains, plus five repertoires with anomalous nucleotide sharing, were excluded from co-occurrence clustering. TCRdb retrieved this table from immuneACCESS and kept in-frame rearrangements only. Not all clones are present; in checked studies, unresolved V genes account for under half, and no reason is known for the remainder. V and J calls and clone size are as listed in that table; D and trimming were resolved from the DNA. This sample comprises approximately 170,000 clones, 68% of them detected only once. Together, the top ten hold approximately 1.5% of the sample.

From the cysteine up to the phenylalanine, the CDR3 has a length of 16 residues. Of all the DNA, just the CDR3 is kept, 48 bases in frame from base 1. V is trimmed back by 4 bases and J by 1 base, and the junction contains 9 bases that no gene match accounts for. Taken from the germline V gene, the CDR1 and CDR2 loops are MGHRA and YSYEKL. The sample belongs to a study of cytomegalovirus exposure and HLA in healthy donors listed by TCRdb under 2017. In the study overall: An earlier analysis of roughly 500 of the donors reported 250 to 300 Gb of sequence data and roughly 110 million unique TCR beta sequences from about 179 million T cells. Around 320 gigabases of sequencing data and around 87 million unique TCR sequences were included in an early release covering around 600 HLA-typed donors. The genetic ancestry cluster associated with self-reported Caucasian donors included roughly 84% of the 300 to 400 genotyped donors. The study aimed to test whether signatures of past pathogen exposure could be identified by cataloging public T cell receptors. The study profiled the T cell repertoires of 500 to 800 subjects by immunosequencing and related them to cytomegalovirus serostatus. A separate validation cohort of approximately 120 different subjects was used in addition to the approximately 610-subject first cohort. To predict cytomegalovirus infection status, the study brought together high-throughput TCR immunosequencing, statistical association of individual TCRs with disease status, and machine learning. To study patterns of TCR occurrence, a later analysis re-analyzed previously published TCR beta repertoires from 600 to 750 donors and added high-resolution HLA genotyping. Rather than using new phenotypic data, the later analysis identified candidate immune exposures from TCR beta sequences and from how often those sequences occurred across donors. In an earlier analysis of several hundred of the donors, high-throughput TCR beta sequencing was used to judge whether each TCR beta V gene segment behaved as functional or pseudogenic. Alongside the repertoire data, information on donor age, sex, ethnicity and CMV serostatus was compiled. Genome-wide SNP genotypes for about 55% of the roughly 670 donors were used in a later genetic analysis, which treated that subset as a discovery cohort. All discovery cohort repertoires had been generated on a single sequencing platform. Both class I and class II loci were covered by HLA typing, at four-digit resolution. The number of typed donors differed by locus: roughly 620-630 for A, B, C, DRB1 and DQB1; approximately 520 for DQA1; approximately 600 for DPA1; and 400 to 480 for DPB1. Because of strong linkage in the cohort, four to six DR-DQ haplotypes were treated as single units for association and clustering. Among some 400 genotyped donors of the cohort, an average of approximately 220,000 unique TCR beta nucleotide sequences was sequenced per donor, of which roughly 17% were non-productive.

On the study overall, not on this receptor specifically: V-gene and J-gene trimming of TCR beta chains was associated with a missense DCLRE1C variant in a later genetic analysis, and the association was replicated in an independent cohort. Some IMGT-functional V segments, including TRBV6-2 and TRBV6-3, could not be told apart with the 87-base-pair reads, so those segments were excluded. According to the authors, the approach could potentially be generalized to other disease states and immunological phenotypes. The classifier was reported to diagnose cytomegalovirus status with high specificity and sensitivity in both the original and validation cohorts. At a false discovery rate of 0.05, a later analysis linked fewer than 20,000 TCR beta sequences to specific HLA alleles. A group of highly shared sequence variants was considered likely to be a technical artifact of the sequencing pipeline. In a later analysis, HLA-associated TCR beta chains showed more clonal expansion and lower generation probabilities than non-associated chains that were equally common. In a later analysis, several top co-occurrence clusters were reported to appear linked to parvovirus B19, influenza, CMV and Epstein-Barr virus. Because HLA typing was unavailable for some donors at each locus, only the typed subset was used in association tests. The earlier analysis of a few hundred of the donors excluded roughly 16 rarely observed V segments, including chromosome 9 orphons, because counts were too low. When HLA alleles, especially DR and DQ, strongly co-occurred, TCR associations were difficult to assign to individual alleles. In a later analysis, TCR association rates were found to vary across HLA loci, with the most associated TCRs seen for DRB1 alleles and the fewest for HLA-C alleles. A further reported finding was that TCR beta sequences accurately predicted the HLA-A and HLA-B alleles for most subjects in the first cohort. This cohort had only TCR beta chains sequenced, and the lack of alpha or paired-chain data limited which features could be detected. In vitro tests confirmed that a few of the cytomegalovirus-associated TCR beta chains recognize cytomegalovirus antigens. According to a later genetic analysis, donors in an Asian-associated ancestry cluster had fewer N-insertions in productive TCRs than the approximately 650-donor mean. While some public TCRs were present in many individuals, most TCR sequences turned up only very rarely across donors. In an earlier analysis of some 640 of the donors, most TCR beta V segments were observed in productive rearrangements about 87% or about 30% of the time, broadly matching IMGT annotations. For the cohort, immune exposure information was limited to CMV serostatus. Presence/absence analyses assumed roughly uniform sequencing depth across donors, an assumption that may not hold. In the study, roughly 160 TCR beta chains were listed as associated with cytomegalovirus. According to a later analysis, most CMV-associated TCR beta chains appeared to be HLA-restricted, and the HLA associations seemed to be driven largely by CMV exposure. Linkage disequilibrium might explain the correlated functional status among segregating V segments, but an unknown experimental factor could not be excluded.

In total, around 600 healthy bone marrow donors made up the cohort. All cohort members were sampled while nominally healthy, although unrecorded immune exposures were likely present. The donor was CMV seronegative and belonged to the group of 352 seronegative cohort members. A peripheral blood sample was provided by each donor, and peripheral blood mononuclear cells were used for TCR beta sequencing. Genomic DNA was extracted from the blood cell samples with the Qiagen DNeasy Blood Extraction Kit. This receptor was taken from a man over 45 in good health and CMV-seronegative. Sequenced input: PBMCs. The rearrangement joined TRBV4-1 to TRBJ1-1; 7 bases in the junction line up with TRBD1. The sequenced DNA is TGCGCCAGCAGCCCACAGGGGTCCAACCGGAACACTGAAGCTTTCTTT. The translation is CASSPQGSNRNTEAFF.